The 26 T cell receptor beta chains reported below all come from one sample, sequenced in a study of cytomegalovirus exposure and HLA in healthy donors. Researchers ran the PCR with 60 Vbeta and 13 Jbeta primers. Sequenced by immunoSEQ multiplex PCR; TCRdb stores in-frame clones only, minus some. This repertoire shows a few hundred thousand clones, more than 60% found once; its top ten account for under 2%. Sequenced: PBMCs. The receptors shown here come from a woman in her thirties in good health and CMV-seronegative.

The CDR3 DNA is TGTGCCAGCAGCTTGGGACAGGGCCGCTATGGCTACACCTTC. This codes for CASSLGQGRYGYTF. The rearrangement links TRBV7-9 to TRBJ1-2; TRBD1 matches 9 bases. Unmatched junction bases numbered 3, after V lost 3 bases and J lost 4 bases. This CDR3 region has 14 residues. Germline lookup yields CDR1 SEHNR and CDR2 FQNEAQ (reference sequence). Drawing the rest from reference TRBV7-9 and TRBJ1-2, the complete variable domain is DTGVSQNPRHKITKRGQNVTFRCDPISEHNRLYWYRQTLGQGPEFLTYFQNEAQLEKSRLLSDRFSAERPKGSFSTLEIQRTEQGDSAMYLCASSLGQGRYGYTFGSGTRLTVV.

This clone has a handful of counts. The rearrangement uses TRBV29-1 and TRBJ2-3; a possible D gene is TRBD2 (5 bases). Germline V gene sequence: CDR1 SQVTM, CDR2 ANQGSEA. V was trimmed by 5 bases and J by 2 bases, leaving 17 bases between them. The CDR3 is 15 residues long. In DNA form, the CDR3 reads TGCAGCGTTTCTCCCAGCGGAACCAACACAGATACGCAGTATTTT. Protein product: CSVSPSGTNTDTQYF.

The chain employs TRBV19 and TRBJ2-7; 7 positions agree with TRBD2. In germline, CDR1 is LNHDA, CDR2 SQIVND (reference sequence). The CDR3 is made up of 13 amino acids. J lost 5 bases, V lost 5 bases, and 6 bases had no gene match. The CDR3 coding sequence is TGTGCCAGTAGTTCAGCGGGAAGGAACGAGCAGTACTTC. Protein sequence: CASSSAGRNEQYF.

The chain joins TRBV29-1 to TRBJ2-2; 9 bases align to TRBD2. J was trimmed by 6 bases and V by 3 bases; bases with no gene match: 2. Germline V lookup: CDR1 SQVTM, CDR2 ANQGSEA. The CDR3 contains 13 residues. The CDR3, as DNA: TGCAGCGTTGAGCGGGGGGGGCCCGGGGAGCTGTTTTTT. As protein: CSVERGGPGELFF.

V and J are TRBV18 and TRBJ2-7; D is possibly TRBD1 (6 bases). CDR3 length equals 13 residues. V was shortened by 6 bases and J by 3 bases, with 12 bases between the two germline ends. Germline CDR1 KGHSH, CDR2 LQKENI. CDR3 sequence: CASSGQSNYEQYF. The DNA for the CDR3 is TGTGCCAGCTCTGGACAGTCTAACTACGAGCAGTACTTC.

The chain carries TRBV5-6 and TRBJ2-3, with 7 positions matching TRBD2. Germline CDR1 and CDR2: SGHDT and YYEEEE. The trim removed 2 bases at V and 1 base at J, leaving 7 bases unmatched. The length of the CDR3 is 16 residues. CDR3 protein: CASSLGAGVGTDTQYF. The CDR3 coding sequence is TGTGCCAGCAGCTTAGGGGCGGGAGTGGGCACAGATACGCAGTATTTT.

This chain joins TRBV19 and TRBJ1-1, with D tentatively TRBD1 (5 bases). Trimming cost V 4 bases and J 12 bases, with 24 bases left between them. Germline lookup yields CDR1 LNHDA and CDR2 SQIVND (reference sequence). This CDR3 has 15 amino acids. CDR3 protein: CASSTPGTLGGGTFF. For the CDR3, the DNA is TGTGCCAGTAGTACCCCAGGGACCCTCGGAGGAGGGACTTTCTTT.

The genes are TRBV7-9 and TRBJ2-5; possibly TRBD2 for D (5 bases). This CDR3 contains 15 residues. Germline V gene lookup returns CDR1 SEHNR and CDR2 FQNEAQ (reference sequence). Between the trimmed V and J ends, which lost 5 bases and 0 bases, there was a span of 13 bases. CDR3 sequence reads: CASSTSRGYQETQYF. The CDR3 region has the DNA TGTGCCAGCAGCACCTCGCGCGGGTACCAAGAGACCCAGTACTTC. Drawing the rest from reference TRBV7-9 and TRBJ2-5, the complete variable domain is DTGVSQNPRHKITKRGQNVTFRCDPISEHNRLYWYRQTLGQGPEFLTYFQNEAQLEKSRLLSDRFSAERPKGSFSTLEIQRTEQGDSAMYLCASSTSRGYQETQYFGPGTRLLVL.

The genes are TRBV14 and TRBJ2-5, with D possibly being TRBD2 (5 bases). CDR1 and CDR2 (germline): SGHDN, FVKESK. This CDR3 has 15 amino acids. Trimming shortened V by 1 base and J by 5 bases, and 14 bases separated the two germline ends. The CDR3 sequence: CASSQGYGDLETQYF. In DNA form, the CDR3 reads TGTGCCAGCAGCCAAGGTTACGGGGATCTGGAGACCCAGTACTTC. The whole variable domain, filled in from reference TRBV14 and TRBJ2-5, reads EAGVTQFPSHSVIEKGQTVTLRCDPISGHDNLYWYRRVMGKEIKFLLHFVKESKQDESGMPNNRFLAERTGGTYSTLKVQPAELEDSGVYFCASSQGYGDLETQYFGPGTRLLVL.

In DNA form, the CDR3 reads TGTGCCAGCAGCACTACAGGGTTAAGCCCCCGTTCAGATACGCAGTATTTT. Residues: CASSTTGLSPRSDTQYF. This chain connects TRBV5-4 to TRBJ2-3; TRBD1 is a possible D gene (6 bases). The ends were cut back, 4 bases at V and 4 bases at J, with 22 bases in the middle. The CDR3 contains 17 residues. Germline loops: CDR1 SGHNT, CDR2 YYREEE (reference sequence).

The chain combines TRBV7-6 with TRBJ2-1, with 14 bases aligning to TRBD2. Germline-derived CDR1 and CDR2 are SGHVS and FNYEAQ. The CDR3 is 14 residues long. Trimming removed 4 bases from V and 8 bases from J; junction bases left unmatched: 1. DNA of the CDR3: TGTGCCAGCAGCTCGGGACTAGCGGGAGATGAGCAGTTCTTC. This sequence encodes CASSSGLAGDEQFF.

This chain joins TRBV11-2 and TRBJ1-6; unclear D gene. Germline V gene sequence: CDR1 SGHAT, CDR2 FQNNGV. The V and J ends lost 2 bases and 7 bases respectively, with 3 bases between them. The CDR3 extends over 12 amino acids. CDR3 sequence reads: CASSLINSPLHF. As DNA, the CDR3 is TGTGCCAGCAGCTTAATAAATTCACCCCTCCACTTT.

V usage is TRBV29-1 and J usage is TRBJ1-2; TRBD1 matches at 7 bases. Germline lookup yields CDR1 SQVTM and CDR2 ANQGSEA. Trimming took 3 bases from V and 7 from J; bases not matched to a gene: 14. CDR3 length: 15 residues. The CDR3 loop reads CSVDGTEGWRIGYTF. Here the CDR3 DNA reads TGCAGCGTTGACGGGACAGAGGGTTGGAGGATTGGCTACACCTTC.

The chain has TRBV4-1 and TRBJ1-2; 8 bases fit TRBD1. The CDR3 extends over 15 amino acids. The V gene end was trimmed by 3 bases and the J gene end by 4 bases; junction bases not matched to a gene: 7. CDR1 MGHRA and CDR2 YSYEKL come from the germline V gene. In DNA, the CDR3 is TGCGCCAGCAGCCATCACACAGGGGGGACCTATGGCTACACCTTC. This encodes CASSHHTGGTYGYTF.

The chain combines TRBV14 with TRBJ1-2; 9 bases are a match to TRBD1. Germline lookup yields CDR1 SGHDN and CDR2 FVKESK. This CDR3 region has 14 residues. After removal of 1 base from V and 8 bases from J, the junction contained 5 bases not matched to a gene. The CDR3 loop is CASSQGNRGLGYTF. CDR3 DNA sequence: TGTGCCAGCAGCCAAGGAAACAGGGGGCTGGGCTACACCTTC.

The chain joins TRBV11-3 to TRBJ2-3; D may be TRBD2 (5 bases). CDR1 and CDR2 from the germline V gene are SGHNT and YENEEA. V lost 1 base and J lost 4, with 15 bases in between. This CDR3 is 16 amino acids long. CDR3 coding DNA: TGTGCCAGCAGCTTAGTTTTCGGAGGCGTCGCAGATACGCAGTATTTT. Amino acids: CASSLVFGGVADTQYF.

This clone was detected only a few times. The CDR3 protein is CASSSQALQDNDGQFF. The CDR3 nucleotides read TGTGCCAGCAGCTCGCAGGCCCTCCAGGACAATGACGGGCAGTTCTTC. V is TRBV13 and J is TRBJ2-1; tentative D call: TRBD1 (5 bases). CDR1 is PRHDT and CDR2 is FYEKMQ in the germline V gene (reference sequence). There are 16 residues in the CDR3. Trimming took 4 bases from V and 12 from J, leaving 25 bases between them. Drawing the rest from reference TRBV13 and TRBJ2-1, the complete variable domain is AAGVIQSPRHLIKEKRETATLKCYPIPRHDTVYWYQQGPGQDPQFLISFYEKMQSDKGSIPDRFSAQQFSDYHSELNMSSLELGDSALYFCASSSQALQDNDGQFFGPGTRLTVL.

The chain couples TRBV4-1 to TRBJ2-2; 9 bases are shared with TRBD2. CDR3 size: 19 residues. The germline V gene has CDR1 MGHRA and CDR2 YSYEKL. V lost 0 bases and J lost 5; bases outside the gene matches: 13. The DNA of the CDR3 is TGCGCCAGCAGCCAAGATAGAGCGGGAGGTTGGGGGGGGACCGGGGAGCTGTTTTTT. Encoded protein: CASSQDRAGGWGGTGELFF.

The table lists this clone with a few counts. This rearrangement joins TRBV2 to TRBJ2-5; D might be TRBD2 (6 bases). Trimming removed 7 bases from V and 11 bases from J, with 20 bases in between. Germline V gives CDR1 SNHLY, CDR2 FYNNEI. The CDR3 has 13 amino acids. CDR3 coding DNA: TGTGCCAGCATACGGGAGCTCCAATGGGAGCAGTACTTC. It translates to CASIRELQWEQYF.

This clone occurred a few times. The chain carries TRBV6-1 and TRBJ2-2; 7 nucleotides line up with TRBD1. Germline-derived CDR1 and CDR2 are MNHNS and SASEGT. The CDR3 is 14 amino acids. V shed 3 bases, J shed 5 bases, and the junction held 3 bases outside the gene matches. The CDR3 nucleotides read TGTGCCAGCAGTGATACAGGGGAGACCGGGGAGCTGTTTTTT. Translating it yields CASSDTGETGELFF.

This clone has just a few counts. The chain carries TRBV30 and TRBJ2-2; D possibly corresponds to TRBD2 (6 bases). CDR1 and CDR2 (germline): GTSNPN, SVGIG (reference sequence). This CDR3 spans 13 amino acids. Trimming stripped 0 bases from V and 11 bases from J, with 13 bases between. The DNA for the CDR3 is TGTGCCTGGAGTGTCTCATTAGCGGAAGAGCTGTTTTTT. Residues: CAWSVSLAEELFF.

This clone was detected once. V is TRBV18 and J is TRBJ2-1; D unclear. The CDR3 is 15 amino acids. Germline loops: CDR1 KGHSH, CDR2 LQKENI. The V gene lost 3 bases and the J gene lost 0 bases, with 9 bases spanning the gap. CDR3 region: CASSPTSASYNEQFF. CDR3 DNA: TGTGCCAGCTCACCGACTTCGGCCTCCTACAATGAGCAGTTCTTC.

V and J are TRBV7-9 and TRBJ1-4, with D perhaps TRBD1 (5 bases). The CDR3 consists of 15 residues. With 7 bases removed from V and 0 bases from J, the gap between germline ends came to 12 bases. Germline-derived CDR1 and CDR2 are SEHNR and FQNEAQ (reference sequence). In DNA form, the CDR3 reads TGTGCCAGCATGGGGCGAGGCGCAACTAATGAAAAACTGTTTTTT. Its translation: CASMGRGATNEKLFF.

This clone was detected once. The J gene is TRBJ2-7, the V gene TRBV29-1, with 12 bases matching TRBD2. Germline-derived CDR1 and CDR2 are SQVTM and ANQGSEA. The CDR3 spans 15 residues. The V and J ends lost 2 bases and 6 bases, in that order; junction bases with no gene match: 8. The CDR3 coding sequence is TGCAGCGTTGAAAAACTAGCGGGAGGTTTGGGCGAGCAGTACTTC. Its protein is CSVEKLAGGLGEQYF.

The V call is TRBV6-5, the J call TRBJ2-3; 8 nucleotides line up with TRBD2. With V trimmed by 5 bases and J by 9 bases, 4 bases remained unmatched. The CDR3 sequence is 12 residues long. Germline loops: CDR1 MNHEY, CDR2 SVGAGI. The CDR3 here is CASSGTRATQYF. The CDR3 DNA is TGTGCCAGCAGTGGGACTAGAGCCACGCAGTATTTT.

The chain joins TRBV30 to TRBJ2-5, with 7 bases matching TRBD1. The DNA end lines up better with TRBJ2-7; the J call may be wrong. Germline CDR1 reads GTSNPN; CDR2 reads SVGIG (reference sequence). This CDR3 is built from 15 residues. The CDR3 sequence is CAWTFRGIPSYEQYF. Here the CDR3 DNA reads TGTGCCTGGACTTTCAGGGGGATCCCCTCGTACGAGCAGTACTTC.